This TCR beta chain originates from a study of T-cell reconstitution after alpha-beta-depleted transplantation in children. During its preparation, the TCRbeta library received unique molecular identifiers. TCRdb re-derived calls from the PCR reads in MiXCR, one entry per CDR3 protein. The sample yields fewer than 550,000 distinct CDR3 sequences, roughly a tenth seen once. This clonotype was observed many times. The clonotype originates from a human donor who donated a stem cell graft to a child with acute myeloid leukemia. The input for sequencing was PBMCs from the stem cell graft donor, taken from the stem cell graft.

CDR3 residues: CASSPPVEGYGYTF. The CDR3 nucleotides read TGCGCCAGCAGCCCCCCAGTGGAGGGATATGGCTACACCTTC. The chain employs TRBV5-1 and TRBJ1-2; no definite D call. The V end lost 4 bases, the J end lost 5 bases, and 15 bases lay between the germline ends. Per the germline V gene, CDR1 is SGHRS and CDR2 is YFSETQ. This CDR3 spans 14 amino acids.